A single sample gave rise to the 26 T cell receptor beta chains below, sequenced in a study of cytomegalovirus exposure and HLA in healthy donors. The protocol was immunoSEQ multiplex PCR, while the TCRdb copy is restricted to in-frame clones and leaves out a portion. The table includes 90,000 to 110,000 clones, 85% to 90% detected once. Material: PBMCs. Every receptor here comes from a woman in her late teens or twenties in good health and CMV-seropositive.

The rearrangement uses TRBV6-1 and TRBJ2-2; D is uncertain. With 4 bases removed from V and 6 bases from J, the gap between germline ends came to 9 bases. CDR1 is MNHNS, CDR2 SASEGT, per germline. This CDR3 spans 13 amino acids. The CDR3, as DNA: TGTGCCAGCAGTGGAGAGCTGGCCGGGGAGCTGTTTTTT. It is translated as CASSGELAGELFF.

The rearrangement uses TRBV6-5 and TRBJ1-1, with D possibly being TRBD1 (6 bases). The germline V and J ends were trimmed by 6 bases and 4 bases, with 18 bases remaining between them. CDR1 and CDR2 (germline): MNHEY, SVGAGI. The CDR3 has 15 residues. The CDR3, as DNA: TGTGCCAGCAGACCAGGGGCGGGGGCGGGCACTGAAGCTTTCTTT. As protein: CASRPGAGAGTEAFF.

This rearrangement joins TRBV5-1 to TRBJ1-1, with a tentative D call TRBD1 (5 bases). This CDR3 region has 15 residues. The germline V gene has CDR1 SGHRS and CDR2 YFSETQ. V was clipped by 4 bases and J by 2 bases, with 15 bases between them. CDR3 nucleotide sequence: TGCGCCAGCAGCCGGAGCCTAGGGGTAAACACTGAAGCTTTCTTT. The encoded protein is CASSRSLGVNTEAFF.

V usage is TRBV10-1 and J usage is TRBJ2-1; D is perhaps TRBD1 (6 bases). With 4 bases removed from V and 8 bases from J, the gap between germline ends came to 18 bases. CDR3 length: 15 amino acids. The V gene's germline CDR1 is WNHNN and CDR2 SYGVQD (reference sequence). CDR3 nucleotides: TGCGCCAGCAGTGTTAGTGGGGGCGGGCTACATGAGCAGTTCTTC. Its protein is CASSVSGGGLHEQFF.

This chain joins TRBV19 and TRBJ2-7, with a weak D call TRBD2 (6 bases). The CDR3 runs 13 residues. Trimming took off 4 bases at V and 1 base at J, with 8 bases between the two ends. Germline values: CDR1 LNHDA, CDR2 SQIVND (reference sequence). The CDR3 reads CASSSGASYEQYF. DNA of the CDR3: TGTGCCAGTAGTAGCGGGGCGTCCTACGAGCAGTACTTC.

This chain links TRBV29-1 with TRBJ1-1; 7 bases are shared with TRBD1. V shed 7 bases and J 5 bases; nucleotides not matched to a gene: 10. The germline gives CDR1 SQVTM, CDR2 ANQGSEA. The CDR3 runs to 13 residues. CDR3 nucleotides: TGCAGCGGGGTTCGGAGGGGGCAAACTGAAGCTTTCTTT. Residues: CSGVRRGQTEAFF.

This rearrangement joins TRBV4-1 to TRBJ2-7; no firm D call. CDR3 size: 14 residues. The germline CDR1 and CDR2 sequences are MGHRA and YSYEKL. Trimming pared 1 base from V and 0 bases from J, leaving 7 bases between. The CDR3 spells CASSQGQSSYEQYF. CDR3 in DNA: TGCGCCAGCAGCCAAGGGCAAAGCTCCTACGAGCAGTACTTC.

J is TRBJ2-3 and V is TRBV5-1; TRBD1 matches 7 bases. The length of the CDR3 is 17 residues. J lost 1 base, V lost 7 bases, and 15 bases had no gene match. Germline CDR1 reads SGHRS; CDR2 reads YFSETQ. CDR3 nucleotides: TGCGCCAGCTCGCTTCAATCGACAGGGCTCGGCACAGATACGCAGTATTTT. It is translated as CASSLQSTGLGTDTQYF.

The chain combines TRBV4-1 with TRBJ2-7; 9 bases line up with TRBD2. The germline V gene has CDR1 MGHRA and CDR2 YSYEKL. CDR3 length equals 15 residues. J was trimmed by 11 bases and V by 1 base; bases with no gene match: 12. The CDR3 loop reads CASSQVASGGPPEYF. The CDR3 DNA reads TGCGCCAGCAGCCAAGTGGCCAGCGGGGGGCCCCCGGAGTACTTC.

The chain's CDR3 is CASSLDPGLEQYF. In nucleotides, the CDR3 is TGTGCCAGCAGCTTAGATCCCGGACTAGAGCAGTACTTC. The chain uses TRBV11-3 and TRBJ2-7, with D perhaps TRBD2 (6 bases). V shed 0 bases and J shed 7 bases, with 10 bases lying between them. The CDR3 length is 13 residues. In germline, CDR1 is SGHNT, CDR2 YENEEA.

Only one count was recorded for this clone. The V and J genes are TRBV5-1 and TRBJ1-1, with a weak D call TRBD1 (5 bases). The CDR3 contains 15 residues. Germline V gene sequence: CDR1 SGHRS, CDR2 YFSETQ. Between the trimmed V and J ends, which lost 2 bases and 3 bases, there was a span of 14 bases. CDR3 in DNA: TGCGCCAGCAGCTTAGGTCAGGGCCCTTACACTGAAGCTTTCTTT. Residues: CASSLGQGPYTEAFF.

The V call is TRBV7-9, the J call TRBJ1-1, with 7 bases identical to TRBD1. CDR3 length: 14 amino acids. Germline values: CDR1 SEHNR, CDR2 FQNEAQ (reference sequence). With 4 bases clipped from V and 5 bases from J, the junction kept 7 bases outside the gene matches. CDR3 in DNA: TGTGCCAGCAGCTATGAACAGGGGATAACTGAAGCTTTCTTT. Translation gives CASSYEQGITEAFF. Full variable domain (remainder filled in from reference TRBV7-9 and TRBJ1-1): DTGVSQNPRHKITKRGQNVTFRCDPISEHNRLYWYRQTLGQGPEFLTYFQNEAQLEKSRLLSDRFSAERPKGSFSTLEIQRTEQGDSAMYLCASSYEQGITEAFFGQGTRLTVV.

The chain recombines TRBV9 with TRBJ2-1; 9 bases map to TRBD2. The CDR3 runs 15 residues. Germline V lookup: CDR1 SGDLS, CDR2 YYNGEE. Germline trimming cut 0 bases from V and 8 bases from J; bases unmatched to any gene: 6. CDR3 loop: CASSVGLAGSYEQFF. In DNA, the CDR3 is TGTGCCAGCAGCGTAGGGCTAGCGGGATCCTATGAGCAGTTCTTC.

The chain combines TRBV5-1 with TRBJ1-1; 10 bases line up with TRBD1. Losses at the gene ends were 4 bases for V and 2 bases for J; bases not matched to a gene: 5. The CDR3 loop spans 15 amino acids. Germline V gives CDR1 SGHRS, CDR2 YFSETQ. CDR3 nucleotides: TGCGCCAGCAGCCTGACAGGGGGCATAAACACTGAAGCTTTCTTT. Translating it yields CASSLTGGINTEAFF.

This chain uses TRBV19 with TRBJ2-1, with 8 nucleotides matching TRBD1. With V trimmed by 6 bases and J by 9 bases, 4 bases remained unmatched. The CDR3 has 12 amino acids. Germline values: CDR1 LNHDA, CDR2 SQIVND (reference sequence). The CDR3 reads CASSRGLGEQFF. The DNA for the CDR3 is TGTGCCAGTAGCAGGGGGCTAGGTGAGCAGTTCTTC.

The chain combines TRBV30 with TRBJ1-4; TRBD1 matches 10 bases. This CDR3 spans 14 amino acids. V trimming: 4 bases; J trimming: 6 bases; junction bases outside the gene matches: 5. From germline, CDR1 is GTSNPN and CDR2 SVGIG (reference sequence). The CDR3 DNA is TGTGCCTGGAACCTCGGGACAGGGGATGAAAAACTGTTTTTT. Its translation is CAWNLGTGDEKLFF. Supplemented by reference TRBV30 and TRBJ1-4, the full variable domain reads SQTIHQWPATLVQPVGSPLSLECTVEGTSNPNLYWYRQAAGRGLQLLFYSVGIGQISSEVPQNLSASRPQDRQFILSSKKLLLSDSGFYLCAWNLGTGDEKLFFGSGTQLSVL.

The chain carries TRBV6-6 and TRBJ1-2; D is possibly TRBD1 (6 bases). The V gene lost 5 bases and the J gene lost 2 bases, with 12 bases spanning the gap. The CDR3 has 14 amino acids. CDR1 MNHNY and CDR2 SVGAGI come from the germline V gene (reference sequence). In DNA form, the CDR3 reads TGTGCCAGCAGTCAATCAACAGGGAACTATGGCTACACCTTC. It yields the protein CASSQSTGNYGYTF.

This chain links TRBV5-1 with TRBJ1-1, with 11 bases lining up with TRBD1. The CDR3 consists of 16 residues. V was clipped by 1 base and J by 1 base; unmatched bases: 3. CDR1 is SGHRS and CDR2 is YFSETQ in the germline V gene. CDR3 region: CASSLSGQGENTEAFF. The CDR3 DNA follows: TGCGCCAGCAGCTTGTCGGGACAGGGGGAGAACACTGAAGCTTTCTTT.

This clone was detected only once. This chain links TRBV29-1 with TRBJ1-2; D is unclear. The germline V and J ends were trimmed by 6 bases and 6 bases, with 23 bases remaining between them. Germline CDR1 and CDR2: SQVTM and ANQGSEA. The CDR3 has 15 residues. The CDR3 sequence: CSVGRLGVGSDGYTF. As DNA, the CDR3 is TGCAGCGTCGGGCGATTGGGAGTCGGTTCGGATGGCTACACCTTC.

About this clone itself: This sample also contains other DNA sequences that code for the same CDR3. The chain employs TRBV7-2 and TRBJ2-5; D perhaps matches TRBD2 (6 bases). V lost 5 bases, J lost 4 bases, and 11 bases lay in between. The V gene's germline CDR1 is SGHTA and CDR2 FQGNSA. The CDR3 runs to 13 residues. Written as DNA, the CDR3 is TGTGCCAGCAGCCGCGGGGTGGGAGAGACCCAGTACTTC. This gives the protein CASSRGVGETQYF.

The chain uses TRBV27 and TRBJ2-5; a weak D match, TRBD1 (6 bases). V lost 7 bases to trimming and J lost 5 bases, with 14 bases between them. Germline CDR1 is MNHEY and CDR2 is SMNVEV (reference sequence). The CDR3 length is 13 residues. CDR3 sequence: CASKEQGPETQYF. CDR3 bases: TGTGCCAGCAAGGAACAGGGTCCGGAGACCCAGTACTTC.

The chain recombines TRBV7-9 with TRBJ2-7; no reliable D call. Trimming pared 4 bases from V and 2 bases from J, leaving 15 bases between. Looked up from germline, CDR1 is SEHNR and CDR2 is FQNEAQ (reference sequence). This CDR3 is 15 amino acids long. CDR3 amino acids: CASSSTPIPTYEQYF. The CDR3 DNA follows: TGTGCCAGCAGCTCAACTCCTATCCCTACCTACGAGCAGTACTTC.

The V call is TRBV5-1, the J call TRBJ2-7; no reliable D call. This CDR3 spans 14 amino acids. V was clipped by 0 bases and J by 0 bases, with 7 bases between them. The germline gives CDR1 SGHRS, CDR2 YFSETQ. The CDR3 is CASSLEAGSYEQYF. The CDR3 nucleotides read TGCGCCAGCAGCTTGGAGGCAGGCTCCTACGAGCAGTACTTC.

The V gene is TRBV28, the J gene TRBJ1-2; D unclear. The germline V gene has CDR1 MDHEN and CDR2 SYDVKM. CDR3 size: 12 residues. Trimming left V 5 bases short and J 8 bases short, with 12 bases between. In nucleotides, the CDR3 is TGTGCCAGCAGTACCAGGTCCTGGGGCTACACCTTC. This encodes CASSTRSWGYTF.

The CDR3 loop is CASSLDGVDGFSYEQYF. CDR3 DNA: TGTGCCAGCAGCTTAGATGGTGTAGATGGTTTCTCCTACGAGCAGTACTTC. The gene calls are TRBV11-2 and TRBJ2-7, with unresolved D. CDR3 length equals 17 residues. In germline, CDR1 is SGHAT, CDR2 FQNNGV. V lost 0 bases, J lost 0 bases, and 15 bases lay in between.

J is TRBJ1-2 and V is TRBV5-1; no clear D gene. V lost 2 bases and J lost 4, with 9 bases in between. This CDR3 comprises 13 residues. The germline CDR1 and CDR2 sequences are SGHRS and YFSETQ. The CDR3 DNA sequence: TGCGCCAGCAGCTTTTCAGGAATCTATGGCTACACCTTC. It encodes CASSFSGIYGYTF.